A selection of T cell receptor beta chains follows, all from one sample in a study of identical twins' blood T cells. TCRdb ran MiXCR on the 5' RACE reads and lists one entry per CDR3 protein. In the table there are 350,000 to 450,000 distinct CDR3 sequences, over 25% of which are singletons. The material sequenced was PBMCs. These receptors all stem from a woman between 18 and 50 years old in good health. CDR3s include the opening cysteine and the closing phenylalanine or tryptophan. The order of the fields is D gene, V gene, J gene, clone size, CDR3 DNA, CDR3 protein. The D gene is left open where the match is weak. A clone size is listed for some rows: how often the clone was seen (once, few, many), or a class if it is expanded.

TRBD2	TRBV6-2/TRBV6-3	TRBJ2-1	-	TGTGCCAGCAGTTATCGAGGGCTAGCGGGAGTCGGTGAGCAGTTCTTC	CASSYRGLAGVGEQFF
-	TRBV5-1	TRBJ1-5	-	TGCGCCAGCAGCTGGGGGGATTTCAATCAGCCCCAGCATTTT	CASSWGDFNQPQHF
-	TRBV20-1	TRBJ1-1	many	TGCAGTGTAGTCGGTCGGTCGAACACTGAAGCTTTCTTT	CSVVGRSNTEAFF
-	TRBV18	TRBJ2-6	-	TGTGCCACCTCGCTAGGGGCCAACGTCCTGACTTTT	CATSLGANVLTF
-	TRBV29-1	TRBJ2-2	-	TGCAGCTCCCGCGAGGGGACCGGGGAGCTGTTTTTT	CSSREGTGELFF
-	TRBV27	TRBJ1-5	many	TGTGCCAGCCAGGGCGTTGGGGAGCCCCAGCATTTT	CASQGVGEPQHF
TRBD1	TRBV27	TRBJ1-5	-	TGTGCCAGCAGTTTAGGGGCAGGGGGGGAGCCCCAGCATTTT	CASSLGAGGEPQHF
-	TRBV18	TRBJ1-1	-	TGTGCCAGCTCACCCCTAGACGTGAGACGGGGCACTGAAGCTTTCTTT	CASSPLDVRRGTEAFF
-	TRBV4-2	TRBJ2-1	-	TGTGCCAGCAGCCAAGAAGCGGGCTACAATGAGCAGTTCTTC	CASSQEAGYNEQFF
-	TRBV9	TRBJ2-1	-	TGTGCCAGCAGCGCAAGAGACTTGTACAATGAGCAGTTCTTC	CASSARDLYNEQFF
-	TRBV5-1	TRBJ1-1	few	TGCGCCAGCAGCCCCACTTACCTTACAGGGATGAACACTGAAGCTTTCTTT	CASSPTYLTGMNTEAFF
-	TRBV5-4	TRBJ2-5	few	TGTGCCAGCAGCTTCAAGACCGATACCAGTGGAGAGACCCAGTACTTC	CASSFKTDTSGETQYF
-	TRBV9	TRBJ1-1	few	TGTGCCAGCAGCCCCAAGGGTAGCTTCACTGAAGCTTTCTTT	CASSPKGSFTEAFF
TRBD2	TRBV6-2/TRBV6-3	TRBJ2-5	few	TGTGCCAGCAGCCTCAGGGGGACTAGCGGGGGACAAGAGACCCAGTACTTC	CASSLRGTSGGQETQYF
TRBD1	TRBV29-1	TRBJ2-2	few	TGCAGCGGACAGGGTGTGGGCACCGGGGAGCTGTTTTTT	CSGQGVGTGELFF
TRBD2	TRBV11-2	TRBJ2-2	-	TGTGCCAGCAGCGCCGGGACTAGCGTTGGGGAGCTGTTTTTT	CASSAGTSVGELFF
-	TRBV20-1	TRBJ1-2	few	TGCAGTGCTACCCTGAAGGACCGGCCTAGGGGCTACACCTTC	CSATLKDRPRGYTF
-	TRBV14	TRBJ1-4	few	TGTGCCAGCAGCCAAGGATGGAATGAAAAACTGTTTTTT	CASSQGWNEKLFF
-	TRBV5-1	TRBJ1-1	few	TGCGCCAGCAGCGCCGGACATGTAGTTGGGACTGAAGCTTTCTTT	CASSAGHVVGTEAFF
TRBD1	TRBV27	TRBJ2-3	many	TGTGCCAGCAGTTTTAGGGGGCTAGGAACAGATACGCAGTATTTT	CASSFRGLGTDTQYF
-	TRBV28	TRBJ2-7	-	TGTGCCTCATGGCGGTACTACGAGCAGTACTTC	CASWRYYEQYF
-	TRBV20-1	TRBJ2-7	-	TGCAGTGCTAGAATAAAGGAATCCGAGCAGTACTTC	CSARIKESEQYF
TRBD1	TRBV12-3/TRBV12-4	TRBJ1-2	-	TGTGCCAGCAGTTTAGACTATGGACAGGGCGATGGCTACACCTTC	CASSLDYGQGDGYTF
-	TRBV19	TRBJ1-2	many	TGTGCCAGTAGGTTCGAGGGGACAAACTATGGCTACACCTTC	CASRFEGTNYGYTF
-	TRBV30	TRBJ1-3	-	TGTGCCTGGAGTGTATCTGGCAGTACCTACTCTGGAAACACCATATATTTT	CAWSVSGSTYSGNTIYF
TRBD1	TRBV2	TRBJ1-5	-	TGTGCCAGCCTTCCTGTCAGGGACAGATTTCCTCATCAGCCCCAGCATTTT	CASLPVRDRFPHQPQHF
TRBD1	TRBV2	TRBJ2-7	-	TGTGCCACCTCGGGACAGCTCTTCTACGAGCAGTACTTC	CATSGQLFYEQYF
-	TRBV20-1	TRBJ1-2	many	TGCAGTGCCTCACCGGAGCTGACCTTC	CSASPELTF
-	TRBV10-3	TRBJ1-1	-	TGTGCCATCTCGGCATCCTTTGGCACTGAAGCTTTCTTT	CAISASFGTEAFF
-	TRBV19	TRBJ1-5	-	TGTGCCAGTAGTATCAGGAGGGAGAATCAGCCCCAGCATTTT	CASSIRRENQPQHF
TRBD2	TRBV6-5	TRBJ2-3	-	TGTGCCAGCAGTTCCCTAGCGGGGAGATACACAGATACGCAGTATTTT	CASSSLAGRYTDTQYF
-	TRBV27	TRBJ1-2	few	TGTGCCAGCAGCTCGGGACTTCGGTATGGCTACACCTTC	CASSSGLRYGYTF
-	TRBV6-2/TRBV6-3	TRBJ2-2	many	TGTGCCAGCAGCCCGATCAGGGGAAACACCGGGGAGCTGTTTTTT	CASSPIRGNTGELFF
-	TRBV11-3	TRBJ1-1	few	TGTGCCAGCAGCTCTCAAGGCCACAGGAACACTGAAGCTTTCTTT	CASSSQGHRNTEAFF
-	TRBV4-2	TRBJ2-5	-	TGTGCCAGCAGCCTCTACGCGCTAGTGGGGGGGCAAAAGACCCAGTACTTC	CASSLYALVGGQKTQYF
-	TRBV12-3/TRBV12-4	TRBJ1-1	few	TGTGCCAGCAAACCCCACACGGGGAACACTGAAGCTTTCTTT	CASKPHTGNTEAFF
-	TRBV19	TRBJ2-2	-	TGTGCCAGTAGAAAAGGGCAGGGGCGCACCACCGGGGAGCTGTTTTTT	CASRKGQGRTTGELFF
TRBD1	TRBV27	TRBJ1-1	-	TGTGCCAGCAGTATCCGGACAGGGAGGAACACTGAAGCTTTCTTT	CASSIRTGRNTEAFF
-	TRBV7-2	TRBJ1-3	few	TGTGCCACTAAACCCCAGGGACCTGGAAACACCATATATTTT	CATKPQGPGNTIYF
-	TRBV18	TRBJ1-1	few	TGTGCCAGCAGTTATAGGCAGACAAACACTGAAGCTTTCTTT	CASSYRQTNTEAFF
TRBD2	TRBV5-1	TRBJ2-2	few	TGCGCCAGCAGCTTGAAACTAGCGGGACCTAACACCGGGGAGCTGTTTTTT	CASSLKLAGPNTGELFF
-	TRBV12-3/TRBV12-4	TRBJ2-2	few	TGTGCCAGCAGTTTCCTTCTACTCACCGGGGAGCTGTTTTTT	CASSFLLLTGELFF
-	TRBV20-1	TRBJ2-7	many	TGCAGTGCTAGCTCGCGGGAACCTTACGAGCAGTACTTC	CSASSREPYEQYF
TRBD1	TRBV19	TRBJ1-1	-	TGTGCCATCCAGACAGGGAGTACTGAAGCTTTCTTT	CAIQTGSTEAFF
TRBD2	TRBV20-1	TRBJ2-7	-	TGCAGTGCTAGGGGCCCCTTGACTAGCCTTCGGGAGCAGTACTTC	CSARGPLTSLREQYF
-	TRBV5-1	TRBJ2-1	many	TGCGCCAGCAGCATAGACACAAGCTCCTACAATGAGCAGTTCTTC	CASSIDTSSYNEQFF
-	TRBV6-6	TRBJ2-1	few	TGTGCCAGCAGTTACCCGGGGTACCAGAGCAATGAGCAGTTCTTC	CASSYPGYQSNEQFF
TRBD2	TRBV12-3/TRBV12-4	TRBJ2-1	many	TGTGCCAGCAGCCCCGGACTAGCCCGCTACCCCTTCTACAATGAGCAGTTCTTC	CASSPGLARYPFYNEQFF
-	TRBV20-1	TRBJ1-5	few	TGCAGTGCTAGAGATGGGAATCAGCCCCAGCATTTT	CSARDGNQPQHF
-	TRBV27	TRBJ1-1	-	TGTGCCAGCAGTTTCCAGGGTCTTCTCACTGAAGCTTTCTTT	CASSFQGLLTEAFF
-	TRBV29-1	TRBJ1-1	many	TGCAGCGGGACATCCATGGCTGAAGCTTTCTTT	CSGTSMAEAFF
-	TRBV7-2	TRBJ2-1	-	TGTGCCAGCAGCTTAAGGGTAGTTTTCGGTGAGCAGTTCTTC	CASSLRVVFGEQFF